This entry concerns a single TCR beta chain. Time point given: after dendritic cell vaccination, including at tumor progression/relapse. Patients had residual fresh-frozen tumor tissue and more than two years of survival data. PBMC were collected before vaccination, two weeks after the third vaccination, and at progression. V was shortened by 1 base and J by 5 bases, with 13 bases between the two germline ends. Germline CDR1 SGHAT, CDR2 FQNNGV. The CDR3 covers 15 residues. These data come from a study of glioma-infiltrating T cells after dendritic cell vaccination. Input was 2 ug genomic DNA, or all available if less. The primer mix had 60 V beta and 13 J beta primers. Sequencing was performed with immunoSEQ multiplex PCR; in TCRdb, only in-frame clones are kept and a portion is missing. In the table there are roughly 60,000 clones, around 86% of which are singletons.

The J gene is TRBJ2-3, the V gene TRBV11-2, with a weak D call TRBD1 (6 bases). Sequenced material: blood, taken after dendritic cell vaccination. The source is a human donor with glioblastoma. The CDR3 coding sequence is TGTGCCAGCAGCTTAGGCCCCCAGGGGAGAGATACGCAGTATTTT. Protein product: CASSLGPQGRDTQYF.